These 15 T cell receptor beta chains came from one sample sequenced in a study of CD8 T cells in ankylosing spondylitis. Whole-study findings and limits: Made up of about eight highly homologous variants, a TCR beta motif appeared characteristic of ankylosing spondylitis blood.

For these receptors, no antigen is known. MiXCR was run by TCRdb on the 5' RACE reads, yielding one entry per CDR3 protein. Of about 210,000 distinct CDR3 sequences listed, 7% to 8% were seen once; the top ten hold 12% to 15%. The sequenced sample consisted of blood, either unsorted or a sorted T cell fraction (not recorded which). The origin of the receptors is a male donor with ankylosing spondylitis.

This chain uses TRBV29-1 with TRBJ2-3; D is undetermined. V gave up 0 bases and J gave up 2 bases, with 15 bases separating them. This CDR3 comprises 16 residues. CDR1 is SQVTM and CDR2 is ANQGSEA in the germline V gene. The CDR3 here is CSVEDLMATVTDTQYF. Here the CDR3 DNA reads TGCAGCGTTGAAGATCTCATGGCGACGGTCACAGATACGCAGTATTTT.

J is TRBJ2-1 and V is TRBV6-5; 13 nucleotides align to TRBD2. CDR3 length: 17 amino acids. Looked up from germline, CDR1 is MNHEY and CDR2 is SVGAGI. Germline trimming cut 0 bases from V and 3 bases from J; bases unmatched to any gene: 2. CDR3 region: CASSYSLAGGGYNEQFF. The DNA of the CDR3 is TGTGCCAGCAGTTACTCACTAGCGGGGGGGGGCTACAATGAGCAGTTCTTC.

This clonotype appeared a single time. This may come from a read error, since a much larger clone is one base off. The chain recombines TRBV5-6 with TRBJ2-7; no definite D call. Germline-derived CDR1 and CDR2 are SGHDT and YYEEEE. The CDR3 sequence is 11 residues long. The V and J ends lost 0 bases and 8 bases respectively, with 6 bases between them. The CDR3 region is CASSLAHKQYF. The CDR3, as DNA: TGTGCCAGCAGCTTGGCCCACAAGCAGTACTTC.

This clonotype was counted ten times or more. The chain employs TRBV20-1 and TRBJ1-1, with TRBD1 matching over 9 bases. After removal of 7 bases from V and 8 bases from J, the junction contained 8 bases not matched to a gene. This CDR3 is built from 12 residues. Germline CDR1 is DFQATT and CDR2 is SNEGSKA (reference sequence). The CDR3 spells CSEPGQGREAFF. The CDR3 nucleotides read TGCAGTGAACCGGGACAGGGTAGAGAAGCTTTCTTT.

This clonotype was recorded at least ten times. The rearrangement uses TRBV7-6 and TRBJ2-2; D is unresolved. Per germline, CDR1 SGHVS and CDR2 FNYEAQ. The ends were cut back, 0 bases at V and 4 bases at J, with 0 bases in the middle. This CDR3 region has 12 residues. In DNA, the CDR3 is TGTGCCAGCAGCTTAGCCACCGGGGAGCTGTTTTTT. It yields the protein CASSLATGELFF.

This clonotype was counted a single time. The rearrangement joins TRBV6-5 to TRBJ2-7; no reliable D call. Germline V gene data show CDR1 as MNHEY and CDR2 as SVGAGI. V was trimmed by 2 bases and J by 0 bases, leaving 11 bases between them. The CDR3 is 15 residues long. Here the CDR3 DNA reads TGTGCCAGCAGTTACCAACCTGCTGACTCCTACGAGCAGTACTTC. Translating gives CASSYQPADSYEQYF.

This clonotype was recorded at least ten times. In DNA, the CDR3 is TGTGCCACCAGTGATGGACAGGGACCCTCCTACAATGAGCAGTTCTTC. This encodes CATSDGQGPSYNEQFF. The V call is TRBV24-1, the J call TRBJ2-1, with 8 bases that match TRBD1. V shed 3 bases and J 0 bases; nucleotides not matched to a gene: 3. Germline V CDR1 and CDR2: KGHDR, SFDVKD. The CDR3 contains 16 residues.

This clonotype was counted many times. This chain's CDR3 is CASSEGRTSRRSYNEQFF. The CDR3 nucleotides are TGCGCCAGCAGCGAGGGACGGACTAGCCGACGCTCCTACAATGAGCAGTTCTTC. This rearrangement joins TRBV4-3 to TRBJ2-1, with 8 bases aligning to TRBD2. Germline lookup yields CDR1 LGHNA and CDR2 YSLEER. The V gene end was trimmed by 5 bases and the J gene end by 0 bases; junction bases not matched to a gene: 12. The CDR3 runs to 18 residues.

This clonotype was counted many times. The V gene is TRBV3-1, the J gene TRBJ2-1, with D unclear. Germline V gene data show CDR1 as LGHDT and CDR2 as YNNKEL (reference sequence). The V and J ends lost 4 bases and 12 bases respectively, with 19 bases between them. The CDR3 is made up of 14 amino acids. In nucleotides, the CDR3 is TGTGCCAGCAGCCCGGACCTTCTCCTTGCCCTGCAGTTCTTC. Amino acid sequence: CASSPDLLLALQFF.

This clonotype was recorded at least ten times. The chain combines TRBV27 with TRBJ1-6; no clear D. The V and J ends lost 2 bases and 9 bases respectively, with 14 bases between them. The CDR3 contains 15 residues. Germline values: CDR1 MNHEY, CDR2 SMNVEV (reference sequence). The chain's CDR3 is CASSLVGPLTSPLHF. DNA of the CDR3: TGTGCCAGCAGTTTAGTCGGGCCTTTGACTTCACCCCTCCACTTT.

This clonotype was seen at least ten times. J is TRBJ2-3 and V is TRBV15; 8 bases are shared with TRBD1. CDR1 and CDR2 from the germline V gene are LNHNV and YYDKDF (reference sequence). Trimming cost V 5 bases and J 1 base; bases outside gene matches: 5. This CDR3 has 15 residues. The CDR3 DNA is TGTGCCACCAGCGTGGACAGGGCCCGCACAGATACGCAGTATTTT. Amino acid sequence: CATSVDRARTDTQYF.

This clonotype appeared many times. The V and J genes are TRBV7-9 and TRBJ2-7, with a weak D call TRBD2 (6 bases). The CDR3 spans 15 residues. The germline V gene encodes CDR1 SEHNR and CDR2 FQNEAQ (reference sequence). V lost 3 bases and J 3 bases, leaving 15 bases between the germline ends. CDR3 protein: CASSFGTGTDYEQYF. For the CDR3, the DNA is TGTGCCAGCAGCTTCGGAACCGGGACTGACTACGAGCAGTACTTC. The full variable domain, completed using reference TRBV7-9 and TRBJ2-7, is DTGVSQNPRHKITKRGQNVTFRCDPISEHNRLYWYRQTLGQGPEFLTYFQNEAQLEKSRLLSDRFSAERPKGSFSTLEIQRTEQGDSAMYLCASSFGTGTDYEQYFGPGTRLTVT.

This clonotype was recorded at least ten times. The gene calls are TRBV28 and TRBJ1-5; 12 bases are shared with TRBD1. Germline V gene data show CDR1 as MDHEN and CDR2 as SYDVKM. J lost 2 bases, V lost 10 bases, and 15 bases had no gene match. This CDR3 has 18 amino acids. CDR3 in DNA: TGTGCCACCAGGGGACAGGGGGCGGATTATGTCGGCAATCAGCCCCAGCATTTT. Its translation is CATRGQGADYVGNQPQHF.

This clonotype was counted ten times or more. The genes are TRBV4-3 and TRBJ1-1; possible D gene TRBD1, 6 bases. CDR3 length equals 15 residues. Germline V gene data show CDR1 as LGHNA and CDR2 as YSLEER. The V and J ends lost 7 bases and 2 bases respectively, with 17 bases between them. CDR3 DNA: TGCGCCAGCACGTTATCGAGGGGGACAAACACTGAAGCTTTCTTT. Residues: CASTLSRGTNTEAFF.

The chain employs TRBV29-1 and TRBJ1-4; D remains unclear. The CDR3 totals 10 residues. With 8 bases removed from V and 10 bases from J, the gap between germline ends came to 11 bases. Per germline, CDR1 SQVTM and CDR2 ANQGSEA. CDR3 DNA sequence: TGCAGCCTTGGTCCCCCAAAACTGTTTTTT. It yields the protein CSLGPPKLFF.